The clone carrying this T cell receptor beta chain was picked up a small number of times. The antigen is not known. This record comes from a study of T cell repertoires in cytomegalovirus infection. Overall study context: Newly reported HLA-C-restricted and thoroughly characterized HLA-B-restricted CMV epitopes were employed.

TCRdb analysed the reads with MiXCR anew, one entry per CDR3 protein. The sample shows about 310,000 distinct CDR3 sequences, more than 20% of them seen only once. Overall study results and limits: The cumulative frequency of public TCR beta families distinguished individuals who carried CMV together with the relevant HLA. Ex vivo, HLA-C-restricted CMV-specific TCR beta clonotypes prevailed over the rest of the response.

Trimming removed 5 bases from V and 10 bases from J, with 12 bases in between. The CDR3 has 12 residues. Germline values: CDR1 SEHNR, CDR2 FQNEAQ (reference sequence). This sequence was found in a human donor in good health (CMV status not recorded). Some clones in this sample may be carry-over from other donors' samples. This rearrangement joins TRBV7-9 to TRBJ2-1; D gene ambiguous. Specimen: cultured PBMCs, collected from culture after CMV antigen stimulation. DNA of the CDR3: TGTGCCAGCAGCGCCGACTTCAGAGAGCAGTTCTTC. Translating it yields CASSADFREQFF.